This TCR beta chain derives from a study of shared T cell receptors in the human thymus. The germline gives CDR1 LNHDA, CDR2 SQIVND (reference sequence). The CDR3 covers 15 residues. Trimming took 5 bases from V and 0 from J, leaving 11 bases between them. The assay was immunoSEQ multiplex PCR, and TCRdb's table has in-frame clones only and misses some. The sample consists of 700,000 or so clones, over 75% of them appearing once. These data were also filed under a second study, of human thymus T cells. That study adds: Among the donors, all were healthy Finnish infants having corrective surgery for congenital heart defects. Thymus specimens were resections from corrective heart surgery. V and J gene usage appeared biased in thymic and blood repertoires. A high degree of thymic repertoire overlap among unrelated individuals was reported in related research.

The specimen sequenced was thymocytes. The origin of this receptor is a girl under three years old with a congenital heart defect. The genes are TRBV19 and TRBJ2-1; tentatively, D is TRBD1 (5 bases). The CDR3 sequence: CASSPTVGSYNEQFF. As DNA, the CDR3 is TGTGCCAGTAGTCCGACAGTGGGCTCCTACAATGAGCAGTTCTTC.